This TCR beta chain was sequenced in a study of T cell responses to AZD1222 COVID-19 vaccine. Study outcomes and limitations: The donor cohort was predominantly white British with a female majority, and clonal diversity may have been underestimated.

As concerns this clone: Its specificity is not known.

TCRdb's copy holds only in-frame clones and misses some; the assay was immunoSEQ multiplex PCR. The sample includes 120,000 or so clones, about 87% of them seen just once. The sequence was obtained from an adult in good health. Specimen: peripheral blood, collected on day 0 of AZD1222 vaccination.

CDR3 region: CASSEDRVGSYEQYF. The CDR3 DNA sequence: TGCGCCAGCAGTGAGGACCGGGTCGGCTCCTACGAGCAGTACTTC. The J gene is TRBJ2-7, the V gene TRBV10-1; D remains ambiguous. Germline V gene data show CDR1 as WNHNN and CDR2 as SYGVQD (reference sequence). Trimming took 2 bases from V and 0 from J, leaving 11 bases between them. CDR3 length: 15 amino acids.